A selection of T cell receptor beta chains follows, all from one sample in a study of blood T cells in healthy people across ages. TCRdb reanalysed the 5' RACE reads using MiXCR and keeps one entry per CDR3 protein. The sample comprises some 890,000 distinct CDR3 sequences, about 27% of which are singletons, and about a tenth rests with the top ten. This sample also appeared in a second study, on T cells of mothers and their children.

Sequences were obtained from blood. Receptors originate from a woman aged 40 to 50 in good health. Each CDR3 is given with its conserved first and last residue. Each record gives: D gene, J gene, V gene, clone size, CDR3 protein, CDR3 DNA. A D gene is named only where the DNA matches it firmly. Part of the rows lack a size; the others show once, few, many or a class for expanded clones.

D gene: -; J gene: TRBJ2-3; V gene: TRBV2; clone size: few; CDR3 protein: CASSEALPVSTDTQYF; CDR3 DNA: TGTGCCAGCAGTGAAGCGTTGCCCGTTAGCACAGATACGCAGTATTTT
D gene: -; J gene: TRBJ2-3; V gene: TRBV7-9; clone size: -; CDR3 protein: CASGLYGVDTQYF; CDR3 DNA: TGTGCCAGCGGTCTGTATGGTGTGGATACGCAGTATTTT
D gene: TRBD1; J gene: TRBJ1-2; V gene: TRBV7-2; clone size: -; CDR3 protein: CASSFDRGFYGYTF; CDR3 DNA: TGTGCCAGCAGCTTCGACAGGGGGTTCTATGGCTACACCTTC
D gene: TRBD2; J gene: TRBJ2-7; V gene: TRBV5-1; clone size: -; CDR3 protein: CASSSIAGSSYEQYF; CDR3 DNA: TGCGCCAGCAGCTCGATAGCGGGCAGCTCCTACGAGCAGTACTTC
D gene: -; J gene: TRBJ2-3; V gene: TRBV19; clone size: -; CDR3 protein: CVSNSRGRTDTQYF; CDR3 DNA: TGTGTCAGTAATTCCAGGGGTCGGACAGATACGCAGTATTTT
D gene: -; J gene: TRBJ2-5; V gene: TRBV10-3; clone size: many; CDR3 protein: CAIASSPQETQYF; CDR3 DNA: TGTGCCATCGCCTCTAGCCCACAAGAGACCCAGTACTTC
D gene: TRBD1; J gene: TRBJ1-4; V gene: TRBV5-1; clone size: many; CDR3 protein: CASSLKSRGTGEKLFF; CDR3 DNA: TGCGCCAGCAGCTTGAAGAGCAGGGGGACTGGTGAAAAACTGTTTTTT
D gene: -; J gene: TRBJ2-3; V gene: TRBV25-1; clone size: -; CDR3 protein: CASSDGWDTQYF; CDR3 DNA: TGTGCCAGCAGTGACGGGTGGGATACGCAGTATTTT
D gene: TRBD1; J gene: TRBJ1-1; V gene: TRBV10-3; clone size: few; CDR3 protein: CAISGGTDFTEAFF; CDR3 DNA: TGTGCCATCAGTGGGGGGACAGATTTCACTGAAGCTTTCTTT
D gene: -; J gene: TRBJ1-1; V gene: TRBV25-1; clone size: -; CDR3 protein: CASSDYPDSGTEAFF; CDR3 DNA: TGTGCCAGCAGTGATTACCCCGACAGTGGCACTGAAGCTTTCTTT
D gene: TRBD1; J gene: TRBJ2-5; V gene: TRBV15; clone size: -; CDR3 protein: CATSRSDRGGQQETQYF; CDR3 DNA: TGTGCCACCAGCAGATCGGACAGGGGAGGGCAACAAGAGACCCAGTACTTC
D gene: -; J gene: TRBJ1-5; V gene: TRBV3-1; clone size: few; CDR3 protein: CASSPTAYSNQPQHF; CDR3 DNA: TGTGCCAGCAGCCCGACAGCTTATAGCAATCAGCCCCAGCATTTT
D gene: -; J gene: TRBJ1-5; V gene: TRBV4-3; clone size: few; CDR3 protein: CASSQDWIGGVQPQHF; CDR3 DNA: TGCGCCAGCAGCCAAGATTGGATTGGAGGGGTCCAGCCCCAGCATTTT
D gene: -; J gene: TRBJ2-6; V gene: TRBV4-3; clone size: -; CDR3 protein: CASSQAGQGISGANVLTF; CDR3 DNA: TGCGCCAGCAGCCAAGCGGGGCAGGGTATATCTGGGGCCAACGTCCTGACTTTC
D gene: -; J gene: TRBJ2-5; V gene: TRBV20-1; clone size: many; CDR3 protein: CSARDRTKTETQYF; CDR3 DNA: TGCAGTGCTAGAGATCGCACTAAAACAGAGACCCAGTACTTC
D gene: -; J gene: TRBJ1-1; V gene: TRBV18; clone size: -; CDR3 protein: CASSPIGKGTEAFF; CDR3 DNA: TGTGCCAGCTCACCAATTGGTAAGGGCACTGAAGCTTTCTTT
D gene: -; J gene: TRBJ2-7; V gene: TRBV12-3/TRBV12-4; clone size: -; CDR3 protein: CASSFSREQYF; CDR3 DNA: TGTGCCAGCAGTTTCTCCCGCGAGCAGTACTTC
D gene: TRBD1; J gene: TRBJ2-6; V gene: TRBV3-1; clone size: few; CDR3 protein: CASSRQGAVGANVLTF; CDR3 DNA: TGTGCCAGCAGTCGACAGGGGGCAGTGGGGGCCAACGTCCTGACTTTC
D gene: -; J gene: TRBJ2-1; V gene: TRBV28; clone size: once; CDR3 protein: CASSSGAVYNEQFF; CDR3 DNA: TGTGCCAGCAGTTCAGGGGCCGTTTACAATGAGCAGTTCTTC
D gene: -; J gene: TRBJ2-2; V gene: TRBV7-3; clone size: -; CDR3 protein: CASSLIPGNTGELFF; CDR3 DNA: TGTGCCAGCAGCTTAATACCGGGAAACACCGGGGAGCTGTTTTTT
D gene: -; J gene: TRBJ2-3; V gene: TRBV19; clone size: few; CDR3 protein: CASSTPGPLARDTQYF; CDR3 DNA: TGTGCCAGTAGTACTCCTGGACCACTCGCTAGAGATACGCAGTATTTT
D gene: TRBD1; J gene: TRBJ2-7; V gene: TRBV28; clone size: many; CDR3 protein: CASSESTGGPGEQYF; CDR3 DNA: TGTGCCAGCAGCGAATCGACAGGGGGTCCAGGGGAGCAGTACTTC
D gene: -; J gene: TRBJ2-1; V gene: TRBV5-1; clone size: -; CDR3 protein: CASSTAGWEQFF; CDR3 DNA: TGCGCCAGCAGCACCGCAGGATGGGAGCAGTTCTTC
D gene: TRBD1; J gene: TRBJ1-1; V gene: TRBV5-1; clone size: many; CDR3 protein: CASSLQQGGGRVAFF; CDR3 DNA: TGCGCCAGCAGCTTGCAGCAGGGAGGGGGCCGAGTAGCTTTCTTT